These 24 T cell receptor beta chains were sequenced from one sample in a study of blood T cells in healthy people across ages. A second PCR, run for roughly 7 to 12 cycles, used a sample-barcoded 5' primer plus a J-beta primer mix. TCRdb re-called the 5' RACE reads through MiXCR, storing one row per CDR3 protein. The repertoire includes around 1,000,000 distinct CDR3 sequences, around two fifths of them detected once, and 10% to 15% sits in the top ten. Sample: blood. These receptor sequences come from a man between 18 and 35 years old in good health.

In nucleotides, the CDR3 is TGTGCCAGCAACTCTTACCGTCGGGGGGGCCAGGATGAGCAGTTCTTC. Translating gives CASNSYRRGGQDEQFF. This chain connects TRBV7-2 to TRBJ2-1; TRBD2 matches 8 bases. The ends lost 7 bases at V and 8 bases at J; junction bases unmatched: 16. Germline values: CDR1 SGHTA, CDR2 FQGNSA. The CDR3 length is 16 residues. The whole variable domain, remainder taken from reference TRBV7-2 and TRBJ2-1, is GAGVSQSPSNKVTEKGKDVELRCDPISGHTALYWYRQSLGQGLEFLIYFQGNSAPDKSGLPSDRFSAERTGGSVSTLTIQRTQQEDSAVYLCASNSYRRGGQDEQFFGPGTRLTVL.

The chain's CDR3 is CASSSQGIQYF. The CDR3 DNA is TGTGCCAGCAGTTCCCAGGGGATTCAGTACTTC. The rearrangement joins TRBV6-5 to TRBJ2-4; D possibly corresponds to TRBD1 (6 bases). CDR1 and CDR2 from the germline V gene are MNHEY and SVGAGI. V lost 4 bases, J lost 10 bases, and 8 bases lay in between. The CDR3 loop spans 11 amino acids.

V and J are TRBV7-3 and TRBJ1-1; D unresolved. V gave up 4 bases and J gave up 1 base, with 7 bases separating them. The CDR3 spans 13 residues. Germline V gives CDR1 SGHTA, CDR2 FQGTGA. The CDR3 loop reads CASSSEKNTEAFF. In DNA, the CDR3 is TGTGCCAGCAGCTCGGAGAAGAACACTGAAGCTTTCTTT.

V is TRBV27 and J is TRBJ1-6; unclear D gene. This CDR3 has 17 residues. The germline V gene has CDR1 MNHEY and CDR2 SMNVEV (reference sequence). V was trimmed by 5 bases and J by 4 bases, leaving 18 bases between them. The CDR3 reads CASSPRPPSRYNSPLHF. The CDR3 DNA sequence: TGTGCCAGCAGTCCCCGACCTCCCTCAAGGTATAATTCACCCCTCCACTTT.

The chain couples TRBV18 to TRBJ2-2; D may be TRBD2 (6 bases). The V end was cut by 2 bases, the J end by 0 bases, with 16 bases between. This CDR3 is built from 18 residues. CDR1 and CDR2 from the germline V gene are KGHSH and LQKENI. The CDR3 region has the DNA TGTGCCAGCTCACCAGTACATCGACTAGTTTCGAACACCGGGGAGCTGTTTTTT. It codes for CASSPVHRLVSNTGELFF.

This chain joins TRBV5-1 and TRBJ2-7; a possible D gene is TRBD1 (5 bases). CDR3 length: 12 residues. V lost 3 bases and J lost 7, with 11 bases in between. Germline values: CDR1 SGHRS, CDR2 YFSETQ. CDR3 protein: CASSSTGAEQYF. DNA of the CDR3: TGCGCCAGCAGCTCCACTGGGGCTGAGCAGTACTTC.

This clonotype has ten or more counts. A read error may account for a junction end that differs from germline. The V and J genes are TRBV2 and TRBJ2-3; D possibly corresponds to TRBD2 (5 bases). This CDR3 contains 12 residues. CDR1 SNHLY and CDR2 FYNNEI come from the germline V gene. Written as DNA, the CDR3 is TGCGCCAGCAGTGAGTCGGGGGATACGCAGTATTTT. This translates into CASSESGDTQYF.

Here the CDR3 DNA reads TGCAGCGTTGACTATTACACTGAAGCTTTCTTT. Residues: CSVDYYTEAFF. This rearrangement joins TRBV29-1 to TRBJ1-1, with D unclear. V was shortened by 3 bases and J by 3 bases, with 5 bases between the two germline ends. This CDR3 has 11 residues. CDR1 is SQVTM and CDR2 is ANQGSEA in the germline V gene.

The CDR3 coding sequence is TGTGCCAGCAGTACCCTGGACAGCGGGGGGAAGCTAGCCAAAAACATTCAGTACTTC. Amino acid sequence: CASSTLDSGGKLAKNIQYF. This rearrangement joins TRBV6-1 to TRBJ2-4; 9 bases fit TRBD2. The length of the CDR3 is 19 residues. The trim removed 5 bases at V and 0 bases at J, leaving 14 bases unmatched. Germline V gene lookup returns CDR1 MNHNS and CDR2 SASEGT.

V is TRBV7-9 and J is TRBJ2-1, with TRBD1 matching 7 bases. Trimming took 6 bases from V and 0 from J; bases not matched to a gene: 11. CDR1 and CDR2 from the germline V gene are SEHNR and FQNEAQ (reference sequence). This CDR3 comprises 17 residues. In nucleotides, the CDR3 is TGTGCCAGCAGTTACAGGGGCGTCGTTAGCTCCTACAATGAGCAGTTCTTC. Its protein product is CASSYRGVVSSYNEQFF.

As regards this clonotype: The junction and the germline gene differ at one end; a read error may be behind it. This rearrangement joins TRBV25-1 to TRBJ1-2; no firm D call. Per the germline V gene, CDR1 is MGHDK and CDR2 is SYGVNS. CDR3 size: 14 residues. In nucleotides, the CDR3 is TGTGCCGGCAGTGACGTTTCAGGTTCTTATGGCTACACCTTC. This codes for CAGSDVSGSYGYTF.

This clonotype was recorded a few times. V is TRBV20-1 and J is TRBJ2-4; 7 positions match TRBD1. The assigned J gene may be wrong: the sequence end matches TRBJ2-5 better. This CDR3 comprises 13 residues. From germline, CDR1 is DFQATT and CDR2 SNEGSKA (reference sequence). The CDR3 loop reads CSAADRVGETQYF. DNA of the CDR3: TGCAGTGCGGCAGACAGGGTGGGGGAGACCCAGTACTTC.

This clonotype was recorded a few times. The rearrangement uses TRBV28 and TRBJ1-1; unclear D gene. This CDR3 is built from 11 residues. V shed 4 bases and J shed 7 bases, with 7 bases lying between them. From germline, CDR1 is MDHEN and CDR2 SYDVKM. The CDR3 loop reads CASSSGIEAFF. CDR3 DNA sequence: TGTGCCAGCAGTTCCGGAATTGAAGCTTTCTTT.

This chain links TRBV6-6 with TRBJ2-1, with D perhaps matching TRBD2 (6 bases). The DNA end is more similar to TRBJ2-7, so the J call may be wrong. CDR1 MNHNY and CDR2 SVGAGI come from the germline V gene (reference sequence). This CDR3 has 15 amino acids. The CDR3 nucleotides are TGTGCCAGCAGCCCGGGACTCGACTCCTACAATGAGCAGTACTTC. Translated: CASSPGLDSYNEQYF.

Remarks on this clonotype: This may be a read error, as it is one base from a much larger clone. The chain links TRBV29-1 to TRBJ2-7; no clear D. Per germline, CDR1 SQVTM and CDR2 ANQGSEA. The CDR3 length is 11 residues. The V end lost 4 bases, the J end lost 6 bases, and 10 bases lay between the germline ends. The CDR3 sequence is CSVGGQIEQYF. The CDR3 DNA sequence: TGCAGCGTTGGAGGCCAAATCGAGCAGTACTTC.

This clonotype was seen only a few times. The chain links TRBV11-3 to TRBJ1-1; the D is unclear. Germline V lookup: CDR1 SGHNT, CDR2 YENEEA. CDR3 length: 13 residues. Trimming stripped 4 bases from V and 4 bases from J, with 10 bases between. CDR3 loop: CASSSQSGTEAFF. CDR3 nucleotide sequence: TGTGCCAGCAGCTCCCAGAGCGGCACTGAAGCTTTCTTT.

This clonotype occurred a few times. The chain joins TRBV7-2 to TRBJ1-5; 9 nucleotides match TRBD1. Germline loops: CDR1 SGHTA, CDR2 FQGNSA. V trimming: 5 bases; J trimming: 7 bases; junction bases outside the gene matches: 12. This CDR3 is 16 amino acids long. CDR3 protein: CASSPAQGALQQPQHF. The CDR3 nucleotides are TGTGCCAGCAGCCCGGCACAGGGGGCTCTACAGCAGCCCCAGCATTTT.

This clonotype was detected ten times or more. This chain links TRBV10-3 with TRBJ1-1; 8 bases align to TRBD1. Germline assignment: CDR1 ENHRY and CDR2 SYGVKD. The CDR3 is 16 amino acids. V shed 4 bases and J 5 bases; nucleotides not matched to a gene: 12. CDR3 DNA: TGTGCCATCAGTGGTGCCGAAGGACAGGGTCGAACTGAAGCTTTCTTT. It specifies CAISGAEGQGRTEAFF.

The chain carries TRBV20-1 and TRBJ1-4; TRBD1 agrees at 9 bases. The ends lost 6 bases at V and 8 bases at J; junction bases unmatched: 7. CDR3 length equals 13 residues. The germline V gene encodes CDR1 DFQATT and CDR2 SNEGSKA (reference sequence). As DNA, the CDR3 is TGCAGTGCAAAGCAGGGGACAGGGGAAAAACTGTTTTTT. The encoded protein is CSAKQGTGEKLFF.

The rearrangement uses TRBV5-1 and TRBJ2-2; possibly TRBD2 for D (5 bases). The germline V and J ends were trimmed by 0 bases and 4 bases, with 10 bases remaining between them. CDR1 is SGHRS and CDR2 is YFSETQ in the germline V gene. The CDR3 has 15 residues. The CDR3 here is CASSLAGLTTGELFF. The CDR3 DNA is TGCGCCAGCAGCTTGGCTGGACTCACCACCGGGGAGCTGTTTTTT.

This clonotype was seen more than once but under ten times. The chain links TRBV7-2 to TRBJ1-1; possible D gene TRBD1, 5 bases. The V and J ends lost 1 base and 5 bases respectively, with 14 bases between them. Per germline, CDR1 SGHTA and CDR2 FQGNSA. The CDR3 loop spans 15 amino acids. CDR3 sequence reads: CASSLVGQGMTEAFF. In DNA, the CDR3 is TGTGCCAGCAGCTTAGTCGGGCAGGGAATGACTGAAGCTTTCTTT.

The J gene is TRBJ1-1, the V gene TRBV14; a possible D gene is TRBD1 (5 bases). V dropped 3 bases and J dropped 5 bases, with 16 bases sitting between them. Germline loops: CDR1 SGHDN, CDR2 FVKESK. This CDR3 spans 15 amino acids. This chain's CDR3 is CASSQPRGWRTEAFF. The CDR3 bases are TGTGCCAGCAGCCAGCCACGGGGGTGGAGGACTGAAGCTTTCTTT.

Concerning this clonotype itself: At one end, the junction sequence differs from germline, possibly due to a read error. The rearrangement uses TRBV4-2 and TRBJ2-1, with D perhaps TRBD2 (5 bases). Per the germline V gene, CDR1 is LGHNA and CDR2 is YNFKEQ. The CDR3 runs 18 residues. CDR3 nucleotide sequence: TGTGCCAACAGCCAAGAGTGGCGGGTAGCGCTGTTAGGCAATGAGCAGTTCTTC. Translation: CANSQEWRVALLGNEQFF.

There are a few counts of this clonotype. The chain links TRBV12-5 to TRBJ2-1; D is uncertain. Germline CDR1 LGHNT, CDR2 FRNRAP. V shed 0 bases and J shed 8 bases, with 5 bases lying between them. CDR3 length: 12 residues. The CDR3 protein is CASGLVLYEQFF. The CDR3 nucleotides are TGTGCTAGTGGTTTGGTACTCTATGAGCAGTTCTTC.